These 22 T cell receptor beta chains were all obtained from the same sample, sequenced in a study of blood T cell repertoires in COVID-19. Profiled with immunoSEQ multiplex PCR; TCRdb holds only in-frame clones, not every one. The sample contains 350,000 or so clones, 88% of which appear only once. Material: PBMCs or T cells enriched from blood (not recorded which). These receptors originate from a young woman who had been exposed to COVID-19.

V gene TRBV2 combines with J gene TRBJ2-7, with D possibly matching TRBD2 (6 bases). Trimming removed 5 bases at V and 11 bases at J, with 19 bases between. The CDR3 covers 13 residues. CDR1 and CDR2 (germline): SNHLY, FYNNEI. DNA of the CDR3: TGTGCCAGCAGTCCCCTGGGGTGGAGGGAAAAGTACTTC. It translates to CASSPLGWREKYF.

The rearrangement uses TRBV4-1 and TRBJ1-4, with D tentatively TRBD1 (6 bases). Germline V gene data show CDR1 as MGHRA and CDR2 as YSYEKL. Trimming cost V 5 bases and J 0 bases, with 13 bases left between them. The CDR3 runs 16 residues. The CDR3, as DNA: TGCGCCAGCAGCTCACTAGGACAGTCAACTAATGAAAAACTGTTTTTT. Protein sequence: CASSSLGQSTNEKLFF.

The chain carries TRBV28 and TRBJ2-2; tentatively, D is TRBD1 (5 bases). The germline CDR1 and CDR2 sequences are MDHEN and SYDVKM. This CDR3 region has 16 residues. V lost 3 bases to trimming and J lost 6 bases, with 17 bases between them. The DNA of the CDR3 is TGTGCCAGCAGTTTGTTGAACGAAGCAGGGCCCGGGGAGCTGTTTTTT. Amino acids: CASSLLNEAGPGELFF.

V and J are TRBV25-1 and TRBJ2-1; no clear D. Germline CDR1 and CDR2: MGHDK and SYGVNS. CDR3 length: 13 amino acids. Trimming left V 7 bases short and J 5 bases short, with 12 bases between. The CDR3 loop is CASNVGSNNEQFF. CDR3 nucleotide sequence: TGTGCCAGCAACGTCGGTTCCAACAATGAGCAGTTCTTC.

The genes are TRBV9 and TRBJ2-2, with 9 bases matching TRBD2. V lost 0 bases, J lost 0 bases, and 3 bases stayed unmatched. The length of the CDR3 is 17 residues. Germline V gene lookup returns CDR1 SGDLS and CDR2 YYNGEE. In nucleotides, the CDR3 is TGTGCCAGCAGCGTAGGACTAGCGGACGCGAACACCGGGGAGCTGTTTTTT. This encodes CASSVGLADANTGELFF.

The chain joins TRBV7-9 to TRBJ1-2, with a weak D call TRBD1 (6 bases). Trimming pared 5 bases from V and 4 bases from J, leaving 20 bases between. The CDR3 consists of 16 residues. Germline loops: CDR1 SEHNR, CDR2 FQNEAQ (reference sequence). This CDR3 is CASSPDSGGNLYGYTF. For the CDR3, the DNA is TGTGCCAGCAGCCCAGATTCTGGGGGCAACCTCTATGGCTACACCTTC.

This chain links TRBV5-1 with TRBJ1-1; the match to TRBD1 covers 9 bases. This CDR3 spans 18 amino acids. The germline V gene has CDR1 SGHRS and CDR2 YFSETQ. The ends lost 2 bases at V and 1 base at J; junction bases unmatched: 12. The CDR3 sequence: CASSLSPGQGERNTEAFF. Written as DNA, the CDR3 is TGCGCCAGCAGCTTAAGCCCGGGACAGGGTGAGAGGAACACTGAAGCTTTCTTT.

The V gene is TRBV2, the J gene TRBJ2-3; 10 bases are shared with TRBD1. Germline CDR1 reads SNHLY; CDR2 reads FYNNEI. The ends lost 3 bases at V and 3 bases at J; junction bases unmatched: 9. CDR3 size: 17 residues. The CDR3 sequence: CASSELPGQGITDTQYF. The CDR3 nucleotides are TGTGCCAGCAGTGAGCTACCGGGACAGGGGATAACAGATACGCAGTATTTT.

CDR3 nucleotides: TGTGCCAGCAGCCCCCAATGGAATACAGCTATGGGCACTGAAGCTTTCTTT. Its translation: CASSPQWNTAMGTEAFF. This chain joins TRBV7-8 and TRBJ1-1; D call uncertain. V lost 5 bases and J 4 bases, leaving 23 bases between the germline ends. This CDR3 spans 17 amino acids. Germline V gives CDR1 SGHVS, CDR2 FQNEAQ. The full variable domain, completed using reference TRBV7-8 and TRBJ1-1, is GAGVSQSPRYKVAKRGQDVALRCDPISGHVSLFWYQQALGQGPEFLTYFQNEAQLDKSGLPSDRFFAERPEGSVSTLKIQRTQQEDSAVYLCASSPQWNTAMGTEAFFGQGTRLTVV.

The V and J genes are TRBV19 and TRBJ2-7; weak D call: TRBD1 (7 bases). The CDR3 is made up of 17 amino acids. Germline V gene data show CDR1 as LNHDA and CDR2 as SQIVND (reference sequence). With 5 bases removed from V and 2 bases from J, the gap between germline ends came to 22 bases. The CDR3 bases are TGTGCCAGTAGTCCCGGGCGCGGGACAGATTGGGCCTACGAGCAGTACTTC. This encodes CASSPGRGTDWAYEQYF.

The chain is built from TRBV6-5 and TRBJ1-2; the D gene is possibly TRBD1 (6 bases). The CDR3 is 14 residues long. V was shortened by 6 bases and J by 4 bases, with 15 bases between the two germline ends. Germline V gives CDR1 MNHEY, CDR2 SVGAGI. The CDR3 sequence is CASRPSTGPYGYTF. In DNA form, the CDR3 reads TGTGCCAGCAGGCCATCGACAGGCCCCTATGGCTACACCTTC.

This rearrangement joins TRBV7-9 to TRBJ2-3; D is possibly TRBD2 (6 bases). This CDR3 is built from 12 residues. The germline V gene has CDR1 SEHNR and CDR2 FQNEAQ (reference sequence). The V end lost 5 bases, the J end lost 5 bases, and 8 bases lay between the germline ends. CDR3 in DNA: TGTGCCAGCAGCCATAGCGGAGATACGCAGTATTTT. The encoded protein is CASSHSGDTQYF. Together with reference TRBV7-9 and TRBJ2-3, the CDR3 gives the full variable domain: DTGVSQNPRHKITKRGQNVTFRCDPISEHNRLYWYRQTLGQGPEFLTYFQNEAQLEKSRLLSDRFSAERPKGSFSTLEIQRTEQGDSAMYLCASSHSGDTQYFGPGTRLTVL.

V is TRBV3-1 (or the pseudogene TRBV3-2) and J is TRBJ1-2; TRBD1 matches 8 bases. The trim removed 0 bases at V and 4 bases at J, leaving 25 bases unmatched. Germline V gene sequence: CDR1 LGHDT, CDR2 YNNKEL (reference sequence). The CDR3 spans 22 residues. The CDR3 DNA sequence: TGTGCCAGCAGCCAAGATTCTTGGGATCCAGACAGGGGTGTGGGATATGGCTATGGCTACACCTTC. This gives the protein CASSQDSWDPDRGVGYGYGYTF.

J is TRBJ1-6 and V is TRBV28, with 10 bases fitting TRBD1. J gave up 0 bases and V 5 bases, and 4 bases lay outside the gene matches. The CDR3 has 17 amino acids. CDR1 is MDHEN, CDR2 SYDVKM, per germline. This chain's CDR3 is CASSPWDRGSYNSPLHF. The CDR3 DNA is TGTGCCAGCAGTCCATGGGACAGGGGCTCCTATAATTCACCCCTCCACTTT.

The chain is built from TRBV6-2 or TRBV6-3 and TRBJ2-2, with 13 bases that match TRBD2. Germline lookup yields CDR1 MNHEY and CDR2 SVGEGT. Trimming at V came to 1 base and at J to 0 bases, leaving 2 bases not matched to a gene. This CDR3 has 18 residues. This chain's CDR3 is CASSYLGLAGSNTGELFF. CDR3 nucleotides: TGTGCCAGCAGTTACTTGGGACTAGCGGGATCGAACACCGGGGAGCTGTTTTTT.

V and J are TRBV27 and TRBJ1-5; D remains unclear. The V and J ends lost 6 bases and 0 bases respectively, with 6 bases between them. In germline, CDR1 is MNHEY, CDR2 SMNVEV (reference sequence). This CDR3 has 13 amino acids. The CDR3 DNA sequence: TGTGCCAGCAGGTTGTATAGCAATCAGCCCCAGCATTTT. Protein product: CASRLYSNQPQHF.

The chain combines TRBV5-6 with TRBJ2-7; D is unclear. CDR1 is SGHDT, CDR2 YYEEEE, per germline. The CDR3 is 12 residues long. The V and J ends lost 2 bases and 3 bases respectively, with 6 bases between them. CDR3 in DNA: TGTGCCAGCAGCTTTTCAGGCTACGAGCAGTACTTC. It codes for CASSFSGYEQYF. Together with reference TRBV5-6 and TRBJ2-7, the CDR3 gives the full variable domain: DAGVTQSPTHLIKTRGQQVTLRCSPKSGHDTVSWYQQALGQGPQFIFQYYEEEERQRGNFPDRFSGHQFPNYSSELNVNALLLGDSALYLCASSFSGYEQYFGPGTRLTVT.

This chain joins TRBV11-3 and TRBJ1-2; D may be TRBD1 (6 bases). This CDR3 spans 15 amino acids. CDR1 is SGHNT, CDR2 YENEEA, per germline. The V and J ends lost 5 bases and 2 bases respectively, with 15 bases between them. CDR3: CASSPAGGLNYGYTF. CDR3 in DNA: TGTGCCAGCAGCCCCGCGGGGGGGCTCAACTATGGCTACACCTTC. The entire variable domain, with the rest obtained from reference TRBV11-3 and TRBJ1-2, is as follows: EAGVVQSPRYKIIEKKQPVAFWCNPISGHNTLYWYLQNLGQGPELLIRYENEEAVDDSQLPKDRFSAERLKGVDSTLKIQPAELGDSAVYLCASSPAGGLNYGYTFGSGTRLTVV.

The chain couples TRBV3-1 (or the pseudogene TRBV3-2) to TRBJ2-7; 7 nucleotides align to TRBD2. Per the germline V gene, CDR1 is LGHDT and CDR2 is YNNKEL (reference sequence). Trimming took 0 bases from V and 2 from J; bases not matched to a gene: 7. This CDR3 has 16 residues. CDR3 in amino acids: CASSQDVSGAPYEQYF. The CDR3 DNA reads TGTGCCAGCAGCCAAGATGTAAGCGGGGCCCCCTACGAGCAGTACTTC.

V is TRBV11-3 and J is TRBJ2-5, with TRBD2 matching 9 bases. Germline lookup yields CDR1 SGHNT and CDR2 YENEEA. V lost 5 bases and J lost 5; bases outside the gene matches: 9. The CDR3 extends over 15 amino acids. The CDR3 is CASSPRSGRSETQYF. CDR3 in DNA: TGTGCCAGCAGCCCCAGGAGCGGGAGGTCCGAGACCCAGTACTTC.

This chain connects TRBV28 to TRBJ2-3, with 12 bases aligning to TRBD2. The CDR3 totals 17 residues. V shed 8 bases, J shed 5 bases, and the junction held 14 bases outside the gene matches. Looked up from germline, CDR1 is MDHEN and CDR2 is SYDVKM. The CDR3 sequence: CASLTPQLAGGRDTQYF. In DNA, the CDR3 is TGTGCCAGCCTCACCCCCCAACTAGCGGGAGGTCGAGATACGCAGTATTTT.

The CDR3 DNA reads TGCGCCAGCAGCCAAGAGAGGGCATCTGGCTACACCTTC. Its translation is CASSQERASGYTF. The rearrangement links TRBV4-1 to TRBJ1-2, with D hard to call. CDR1 is MGHRA, CDR2 YSYEKL, per germline. Trimming took off 0 bases at V and 7 bases at J, with 9 bases between the two ends. This CDR3 comprises 13 residues.